These 14 T cell receptor beta chains were sequenced from one sample in a study of response to subunit inactivated influenza vaccine. Each CDR3 protein is one row after TCRdb ran MiXCR on the RT-PCR reads. The sample contains about 240,000 distinct CDR3 sequences, 9% to 15% of which appear only once. This material consisted of non-naive T cells sorted from PBMCs, taken roughly 2 weeks before vaccination. All receptors derive from a man aged 45-60 years who received an inactivated influenza vaccine.

In the case of this clonotype: Given a much more abundant clone one base away, this may be a read error. This sequence joins TRBV5-1 and TRBJ1-6; TRBD1 might be the D (5 bases). The CDR3 is made up of 13 amino acids. The germline V gene encodes CDR1 SGHRS and CDR2 YFSETQ. V shed 3 bases and J shed 6 bases, with 7 bases lying between them. The CDR3 loop is CASSWGSNSPLHF. As DNA, the CDR3 is TGCGCCAGCAGCTGGGGCAGTAATTCACCCCTCCACTTT.

This clonotype has at least ten counts. One end of the junction varies from germline; a read error may be responsible. This chain joins TRBV28 and TRBJ2-7, with a weak D call TRBD2 (6 bases). The CDR3 has 12 amino acids. Germline-derived CDR1 and CDR2 are MDHEN and SYDVKM. For the CDR3, the DNA is TGTGCCAGCAGTTTCGGGAGTGGGGTTGTGGACTTC. Protein product: CASSFGSGVVDF.

To note about this clonotype: This may be a read error: a much more frequent sequence differs by one nucleotide. This chain links TRBV6-2 or TRBV6-3 with TRBJ2-7; D assignment may be TRBD1 or TRBD2 (6 bases each). CDR3 length: 14 residues. Germline V gives CDR1 MNHEY, CDR2 SVGEGT. The CDR3 bases are TGTGCCAGCAGTTACCCGCTGGAGGGGACAAGGCCAAACTTC. It yields the protein CASSYPLEGTRPNF.

This sequence joins TRBV4-3 and TRBJ2-5; possible D gene TRBD2, 6 bases. The CDR3 sequence is 15 residues long. Per germline, CDR1 LGHNA and CDR2 YSLEER. The V end lost 3 bases, the J end lost 2 bases, and 13 bases lay between the germline ends. The DNA for the CDR3 is TGCGCCAGCAGCCATGGACCGGGACTGCAAGAGACCCAGTACTTC. Its protein is CASSHGPGLQETQYF.

This clonotype has ten or more counts. The chain is built from TRBV6-2 or TRBV6-3 and TRBJ1-1, with 7 bases matching TRBD1. V gave up 2 bases and J gave up 6 bases; unmatched junction bases: 3. The CDR3 loop spans 13 amino acids. Germline lookup yields CDR1 MNHEY and CDR2 SVGEGT. CDR3 sequence reads: CASSYPQGAEAFF. For the CDR3, the DNA is TGTGCCAGCAGTTACCCCCAGGGGGCTGAAGCTTTCTTT.

The chain combines TRBV29-1 with TRBJ2-3, with 11 positions matching TRBD2. V dropped 7 bases and J dropped 1; count of bases not matched to a gene: 4. CDR3 size: 14 residues. Germline V lookup: CDR1 SQVTM, CDR2 ANQGSEA. The CDR3 spells CSASTSGGTDTQYF. CDR3 nucleotides: TGCAGCGCATCGACTAGCGGGGGCACAGATACGCAGTATTTT.

This clonotype was seen a few times. This sequence joins TRBV5-1 and TRBJ1-5; 8 bases line up with TRBD1. Trimming cost V 3 bases and J 6 bases; bases outside gene matches: 5. The CDR3 covers 14 residues. Germline CDR1 reads SGHRS; CDR2 reads YFSETQ. The CDR3: CASSSGQAGQPQHF. CDR3 bases: TGCGCCAGCAGCTCGGGACAGGCGGGTCAGCCCCAGCATTTT. Supplemented by reference TRBV5-1 and TRBJ1-5, the full variable domain reads KAGVTQTPRYLIKTRGQQVTLSCSPISGHRSVSWYQQTPGQGLQFLFEYFSETQRNKGNFPGRFSGRQFSNSRSEMNVSTLELGDSALYLCASSSGQAGQPQHFGDGTRLSIL.

The V call is TRBV11-2, the J call TRBJ1-6; no reliable D call. This CDR3 contains 14 residues. V was cut by 1 base and J by 8 bases, with 9 bases left in between. Germline CDR1 SGHAT, CDR2 FQNNGV. The CDR3 sequence: CASSLGGYHSPLHF. CDR3 in DNA: TGTGCCAGCAGCTTAGGAGGGTATCATTCACCCCTCCACTTT.

The chain recombines TRBV27 with TRBJ2-7; 7 bases are a match to TRBD2. The V segment lost 2 bases and the J segment 5 bases; nucleotides outside the gene matches: 6. CDR1 is MNHEY and CDR2 is SMNVEV in the germline V gene (reference sequence). The CDR3 covers 14 residues. The CDR3 DNA reads as TGTGCCAGCAGTTTACGGGGCGGGAGCCACGAGCAGTACTTC. Protein sequence: CASSLRGGSHEQYF.

The genes are TRBV12-3 or TRBV12-4 and TRBJ2-7, with 8 bases aligning to TRBD2. V trimming: 4 bases; J trimming: 7 bases; junction bases outside the gene matches: 12. The CDR3 has 15 residues. CDR3 DNA: TGTGCCAGCAGTTATGGGGTAGCGGGATCGGGGGAGCAGTACTTC. Translated, it gives CASSYGVAGSGEQYF.

This clonotype occurred many times. This chain joins TRBV4-3 and TRBJ1-2; D is unresolved. The CDR3 contains 15 residues. Trimming removed 0 bases from V and 2 bases from J, with 10 bases in between. Germline CDR1 and CDR2: LGHNA and YSLEER. Here the CDR3 reads CASSQEPPLNYGYTF. The DNA for the CDR3 is TGCGCCAGCAGCCAAGAACCGCCTTTAAACTATGGCTACACCTTC.

V and J are TRBV7-9 and TRBJ2-3; 8 nucleotides match TRBD2. Germline V CDR1 and CDR2: SEHNR, FQNEAQ (reference sequence). Trimming took 0 bases from V and 1 from J; bases not matched to a gene: 3. The CDR3 spans 16 residues. The CDR3 reads CASSLAILAGTDTQYF. The DNA for the CDR3 is TGTGCCAGCAGCTTAGCGATACTAGCGGGCACAGATACGCAGTATTTT.

The chain employs TRBV6-1 and TRBJ1-1; D is ambiguous. CDR1 is MNHNS, CDR2 SASEGT, per germline. This CDR3 spans 14 amino acids. V was clipped by 6 bases and J by 2 bases, with 13 bases between them. DNA of the CDR3: TGTGCCAGCAGCTGGGAAAGGCCTAACACTGAAGCTTTCTTT. Protein product: CASSWERPNTEAFF.

This clonotype was recorded only once. The rearrangement joins TRBV6-1 to TRBJ1-1; D is unresolved. This CDR3 has 12 amino acids. Germline assignment: CDR1 MNHNS and CDR2 SASEGT. Trimming pared 7 bases from V and 8 bases from J, leaving 14 bases between. Here the CDR3 reads CASIREEAEAFF. DNA of the CDR3: TGTGCCAGCATCCGGGAAGAAGCCGAAGCTTTCTTT.